What follows is one TCR beta chain and its context. This record belongs to a study of blood T cell repertoires in COVID-19. Study in general: The United States, Italy and Spain provided the acute and convalescent COVID-19 samples. In each case, the material was cDNA or gDNA derived from T cells, B-cell-depleted T cells, or PBMCs.

Profiling relied on immunoSEQ multiplex PCR, and the TCRdb table lists in-frame clones only, not all of them. The table has roughly 150,000 clones, 80% seen once. The V and J ends lost 1 base and 8 bases, in that order; junction bases with no gene match: 8. Germline V gene lookup returns CDR1 LGHNT and CDR2 FRNRAP. This CDR3 region has 15 residues. This chain connects TRBV12-5 to TRBJ1-2; the match to TRBD1 covers 9 bases. The sequenced sample consisted of peripheral blood. This receptor was identified in a man aged 55 to 69 with acute or convalescent COVID-19. DNA of the CDR3: TGTGCTAGTGGTTTGGCTGAGACAGGGGGTAAAGGCTACACCTTC. Protein: CASGLAETGGKGYTF.